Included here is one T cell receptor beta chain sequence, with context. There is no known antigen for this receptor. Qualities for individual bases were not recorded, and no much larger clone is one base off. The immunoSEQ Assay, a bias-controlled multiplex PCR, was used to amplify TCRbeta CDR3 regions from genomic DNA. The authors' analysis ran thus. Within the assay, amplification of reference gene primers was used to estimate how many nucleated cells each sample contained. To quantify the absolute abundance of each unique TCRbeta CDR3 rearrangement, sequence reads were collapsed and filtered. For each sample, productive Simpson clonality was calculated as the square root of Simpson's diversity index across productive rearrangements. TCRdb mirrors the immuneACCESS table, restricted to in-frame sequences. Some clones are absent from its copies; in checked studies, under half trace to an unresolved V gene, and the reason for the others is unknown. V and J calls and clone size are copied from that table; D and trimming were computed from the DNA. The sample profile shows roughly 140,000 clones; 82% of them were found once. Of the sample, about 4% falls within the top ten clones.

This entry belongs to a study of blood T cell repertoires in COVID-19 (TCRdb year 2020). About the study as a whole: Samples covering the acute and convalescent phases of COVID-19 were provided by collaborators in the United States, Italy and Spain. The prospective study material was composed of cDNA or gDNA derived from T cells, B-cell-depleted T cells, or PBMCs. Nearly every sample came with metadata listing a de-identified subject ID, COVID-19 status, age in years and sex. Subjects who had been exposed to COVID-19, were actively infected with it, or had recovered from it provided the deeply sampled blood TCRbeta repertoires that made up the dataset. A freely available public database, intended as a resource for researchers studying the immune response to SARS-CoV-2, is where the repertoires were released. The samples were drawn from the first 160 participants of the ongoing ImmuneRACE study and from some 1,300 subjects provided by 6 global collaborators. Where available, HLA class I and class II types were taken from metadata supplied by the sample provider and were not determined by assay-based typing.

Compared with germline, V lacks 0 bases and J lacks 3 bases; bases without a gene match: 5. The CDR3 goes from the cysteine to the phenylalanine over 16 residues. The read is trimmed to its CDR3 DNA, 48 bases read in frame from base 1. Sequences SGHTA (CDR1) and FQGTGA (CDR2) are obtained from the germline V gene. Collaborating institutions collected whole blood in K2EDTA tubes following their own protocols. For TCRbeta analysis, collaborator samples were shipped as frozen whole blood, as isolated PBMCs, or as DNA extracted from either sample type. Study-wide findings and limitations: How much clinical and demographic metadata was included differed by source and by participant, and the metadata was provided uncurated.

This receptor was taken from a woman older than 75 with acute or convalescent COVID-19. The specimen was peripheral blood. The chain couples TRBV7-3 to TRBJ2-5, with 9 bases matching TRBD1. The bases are TGTGCCAGCAGCTTAACGGGACAGGGATCCGAAGAGACCCAGTACTTC. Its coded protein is CASSLTGQGSEETQYF. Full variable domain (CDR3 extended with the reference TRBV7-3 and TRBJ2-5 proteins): GAGVSQTPSNKVTEKGKYVELRCDPISGHTALYWYRQSLGQGPEFLIYFQGTGAADDSGLPNDRFFAVRPEGSVSTLKIQRTERGDSAVYLCASSLTGQGSEETQYFGPGTRLLVL.